Below are 9 T cell receptor beta chains sequenced from a single sample in a study of T cells after yellow fever vaccination. TCRdb independently ran MiXCR on the 5' RACE reads; one entry per CDR3 protein. The table lists over 300,000 distinct CDR3 sequences, roughly 3.5% of them singletons. Sequenced here: PBMCs, sampled on the day of the yellow fever booster vaccination. Source of these receptors: a man aged 18-30 years who received the YFV17D yellow fever vaccine.

This clonotype was seen many times. This sequence joins TRBV20-1 and TRBJ2-7; D is uncertain. V was shortened by 5 bases and J by 3 bases, with 14 bases between the two germline ends. This CDR3 comprises 13 residues. The germline V gene has CDR1 DFQATT and CDR2 SNEGSKA (reference sequence). The CDR3 DNA sequence: TGCAGTGCTGTACCTACCACTAACTACGAGCAGTACTTC. It specifies CSAVPTTNYEQYF.

This clonotype appeared many times. V and J are TRBV24-1 and TRBJ2-3; 10 positions match TRBD1. V dropped 4 bases and J dropped 3; count of bases not matched to a gene: 6. The germline gives CDR1 KGHDR, CDR2 SFDVKD. The CDR3 consists of 16 residues. The CDR3 nucleotides read TGTGCCACCAGTGAAACGACAGGGGGCGGGACAGATACGCAGTATTTT. This encodes CATSETTGGGTDTQYF.

This clonotype was counted ten times or more. The gene calls are TRBV6-6 and TRBJ1-2; D may be TRBD1 (5 bases). The germline V gene has CDR1 MNHNY and CDR2 SVGAGI (reference sequence). V was pared by 6 bases and J by 2 bases, with 10 bases between. The CDR3 length is 13 residues. CDR3 nucleotides: TGTGCCAGCAGGGGAGGGGAAAACTATGGCTACACCTTC. This encodes CASRGGENYGYTF.

This clonotype was counted a few times. This chain links TRBV6-5 with TRBJ1-5; 7 bases are shared with TRBD1. Germline V gives CDR1 MNHEY, CDR2 SVGAGI. Trimming cost V 4 bases and J 11 bases; bases outside gene matches: 14. The CDR3 is made up of 15 amino acids. CDR3 coding DNA: TGTGCCAGCAGTTCGATCAGGACAGGTTTAACGGCCCAGCATTTT. Translating gives CASSSIRTGLTAQHF.

The sample holds many counts of this clonotype. This chain uses TRBV20-1 with TRBJ2-7; TRBD1 matches 9 bases. This CDR3 is built from 15 residues. CDR1 DFQATT and CDR2 SNEGSKA come from the germline V gene (reference sequence). The V and J ends lost 3 bases and 4 bases, in that order; junction bases with no gene match: 10. The CDR3 loop is CSASLPGQGAYEQYF. CDR3 coding DNA: TGCAGTGCTAGCCTCCCGGGACAGGGCGCGTACGAGCAGTACTTC.

This clonotype was counted ten times or more. The chain recombines TRBV20-1 with TRBJ2-3, with D possibly being TRBD1 (5 bases). CDR1 DFQATT and CDR2 SNEGSKA come from the germline V gene (reference sequence). The V gene lost 0 bases and the J gene lost 5 bases, with 9 bases spanning the gap. The CDR3 loop spans 13 amino acids. CDR3 sequence (DNA): TGCAGTGCTAGAGATAGGGGTGTAGATACGCAGTATTTT. Amino acid sequence: CSARDRGVDTQYF.

The rearrangement uses TRBV18 and TRBJ1-2; 7 bases are a match to TRBD1. The trim removed 2 bases at V and 4 bases at J, leaving 4 bases unmatched. The germline V gene encodes CDR1 KGHSH and CDR2 LQKENI. The CDR3 covers 14 residues. The CDR3 region has the DNA TGTGCCAGCTCACCATCGACAGGGTCCTATGGCTACACCTTC. This encodes CASSPSTGSYGYTF.

J is TRBJ2-1 and V is TRBV24-1, with D unclear. Germline-derived CDR1 and CDR2 are KGHDR and SFDVKD. This CDR3 spans 12 amino acids. Trimming removed 7 bases at V and 8 bases at J, with 11 bases between. The CDR3 region has the DNA TGTGCCACCAGGTGCCATCTTCATGAGCAGTTCTTC. It is translated as CATRCHLHEQFF.

This clonotype appeared a few times. The chain couples TRBV30 to TRBJ2-1, with 12 bases matching TRBD2. The V gene end was trimmed by 7 bases and the J gene end by 2 bases; junction bases not matched to a gene: 0. The germline CDR1 and CDR2 sequences are GTSNPN and SVGIG (reference sequence). The CDR3 has 13 residues. CDR3 sequence (DNA): TGTGCCTCTAGCGGGGGGGCCTACAATGAGCAGTTCTTC. It codes for CASSGGAYNEQFF.